This T cell receptor (beta chain) was recovered during a study of T cell responses to AZD1222 COVID-19 vaccine. Study background: The study pooled second doses at about 4 or about 12 weeks.

Using immunoSEQ multiplex PCR, the repertoire was profiled, and TCRdb retains in-frame clones only, with some absent. The table lists 150,000 to 180,000 clones, over 85% of them singletons, with over 15% in the top ten. About this clone: What it binds is not known.

Study-wide results and caveats: Only five to seven AZD1222 recipients tested seropositive at baseline. A rise in Spike-specific TCR breadth and depth followed two AZD1222 doses.

The sequence was collected from an adult in good health. Sample: peripheral blood, taken on day 0 of AZD1222 vaccination.

CDR3 region: CASSPLAGGYEQYF. The CDR3 nucleotides read TGTGCCAGCAGCCCTCTAGCGGGGGGATACGAGCAGTACTTC. The rearrangement joins TRBV5-6 to TRBJ2-7; 11 bases map to TRBD2. Germline lookup yields CDR1 SGHDT and CDR2 YYEEEE. This CDR3 is built from 14 residues. Trimming cost V 4 bases and J 4 bases; bases outside gene matches: 4.